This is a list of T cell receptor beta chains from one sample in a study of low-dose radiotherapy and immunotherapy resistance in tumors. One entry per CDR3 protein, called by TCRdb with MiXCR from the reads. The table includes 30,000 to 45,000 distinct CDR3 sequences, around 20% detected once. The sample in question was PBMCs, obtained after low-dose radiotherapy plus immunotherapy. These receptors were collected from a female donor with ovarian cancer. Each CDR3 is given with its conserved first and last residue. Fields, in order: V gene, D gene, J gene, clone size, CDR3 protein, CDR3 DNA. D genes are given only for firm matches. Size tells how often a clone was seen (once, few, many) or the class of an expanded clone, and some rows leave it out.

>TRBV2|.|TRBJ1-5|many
CASSEEVRKWPQHF
TGTGCCAGCAGTGAAGAAGTCCGAAAATGGCCCCAGCATTTT
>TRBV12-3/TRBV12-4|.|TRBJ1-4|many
CASSAGAPNEKLFF
TGTGCCAGCAGCGCAGGGGCGCCAAATGAAAAACTGTTTTTT
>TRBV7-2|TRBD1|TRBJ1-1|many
CASSHDRGTTEAFF
TGTGCCAGCAGCCACGACAGGGGGACCACTGAAGCTTTCTTT
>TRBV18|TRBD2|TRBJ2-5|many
CASSPPGGRGQETQYF
TGTGCCAGCTCACCCCCCGGGGGGAGAGGCCAAGAGACCCAGTACTTC
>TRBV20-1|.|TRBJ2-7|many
CSAGGQPPYEQYF
TGCAGTGCCGGGGGACAGCCCCCCTACGAGCAGTACTTC
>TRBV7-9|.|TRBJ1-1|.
CASSRGRKNTEAFF
TGTGCCAGCAGCCGAGGACGGAAGAACACTGAAGCTTTCTTT
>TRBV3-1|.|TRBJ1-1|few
CASSQMGGSTEAFF
TGTGCCAGCAGCCAAATGGGGGGGTCAACTGAAGCTTTCTTT
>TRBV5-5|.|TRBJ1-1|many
CASSLESGWSEAFF
TGTGCCAGCAGCTTGGAGTCAGGATGGTCTGAAGCTTTCTTT
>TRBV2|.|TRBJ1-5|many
CASSEDPNSNQPQHF
TGTGCCAGCAGTGAAGACCCGAATAGCAATCAGCCCCAGCATTTT
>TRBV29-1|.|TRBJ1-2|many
CSVEETEANYGYTF
TGCAGCGTTGAGGAAACAGAAGCTAACTATGGCTACACCTTC
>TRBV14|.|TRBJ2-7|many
CASSPEAVTYEQYF
TGTGCCAGCAGCCCAGAGGCCGTTACCTACGAGCAGTACTTC
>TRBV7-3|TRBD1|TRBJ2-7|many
CASSSQQGSYEQYF
TGTGCCAGCAGCTCCCAACAGGGGTCCTACGAGCAGTACTTC
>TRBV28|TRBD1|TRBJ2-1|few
CASRRQGNEQFF
TGTGCCAGCAGGCGACAGGGGAATGAGCAGTTCTTC
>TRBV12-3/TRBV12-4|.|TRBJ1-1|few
CASSLQGVTEAFF
TGTGCCAGCAGTTTACAGGGAGTAACTGAAGCTTTCTTT
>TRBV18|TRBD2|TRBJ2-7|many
CASSPSGLAGVYEQYF
TGTGCCAGCTCACCATCAGGACTAGCGGGAGTCTACGAGCAGTACTTC
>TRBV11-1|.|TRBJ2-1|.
CASSLVGILNEQFF
TGTGCCAGCAGCTTAGTCGGGATCTTAAATGAGCAGTTCTTC
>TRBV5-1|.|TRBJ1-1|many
CASSLRVNTEAFF
TGCGCCAGCAGCTTGAGGGTGAACACTGAAGCTTTCTTT
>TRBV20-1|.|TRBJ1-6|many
CSAMGREAPLHF
TGCAGTGCTATGGGCAGGGAGGCACCCCTCCACTTT
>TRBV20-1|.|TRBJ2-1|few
CSARVWVENEQFF
TGCAGTGCTCGGGTTTGGGTGGAGAATGAGCAGTTCTTC
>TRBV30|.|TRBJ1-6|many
CAWAPRASLGGSPLHF
TGTGCCTGGGCCCCCCGGGCCTCACTGGGGGGATCACCCCTCCACTTT
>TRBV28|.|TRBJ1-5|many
CASSPTDYRGNQPQHF
TGTGCCAGCAGTCCAACTGACTACCGGGGGAATCAGCCCCAGCATTTT
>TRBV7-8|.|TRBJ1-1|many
CASSSWTRRETEAFF
TGTGCCAGCAGCTCTTGGACCCGTAGGGAAACTGAAGCTTTCTTT
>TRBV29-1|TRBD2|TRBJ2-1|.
CSVEYLLAGGNEQFF
TGCAGCGTTGAATATTTACTAGCGGGAGGGAATGAGCAGTTCTTC
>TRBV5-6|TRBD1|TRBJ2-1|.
CASSGPTGVSYNEQFF
TGTGCCAGCAGCGGGCCGACAGGGGTTTCCTACAATGAGCAGTTCTTC
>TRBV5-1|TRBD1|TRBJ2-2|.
CASSLLGQEDVTGELFF
TGCGCCAGCAGCTTGCTGGGACAGGAAGATGTCACCGGGGAGCTGTTTTTT
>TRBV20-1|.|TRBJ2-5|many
CSPGLAWGTETQYF
TGCAGTCCTGGACTGGCTTGGGGGACAGAGACCCAGTACTTC
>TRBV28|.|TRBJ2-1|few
CASSGTGSYNEQFF
TGTGCCAGCTCGGGGACCGGGTCCTACAATGAGCAGTTCTTC
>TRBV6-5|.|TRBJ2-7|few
CASSPVMLQRDEQYF
TGTGCCAGCAGCCCCGTCATGCTCCAGAGGGACGAGCAGTACTTC
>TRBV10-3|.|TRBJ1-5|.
CAISPRDNQPQHF
TGTGCCATCAGTCCCCGTGACAATCAGCCCCAGCATTTT
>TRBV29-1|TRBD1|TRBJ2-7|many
CSVGQGRHYEQYF
TGCAGCGTTGGACAGGGGCGCCACTACGAGCAGTACTTC
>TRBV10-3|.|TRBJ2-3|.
CAISESADTQYF
TGTGCCATCAGTGAGTCGGCAGATACGCAGTATTTT
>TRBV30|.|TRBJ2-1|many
CAWSVPPGKFF
TGTGCCTGGAGTGTACCCCCAGGGAAGTTCTTC
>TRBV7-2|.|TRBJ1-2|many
CASSLDPGAAYGYTF
TGTGCCAGCAGCTTAGATCCGGGGGCGGCCTATGGCTACACCTTC
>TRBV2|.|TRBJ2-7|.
CASSEGSAAGSYEQYF
TGTGCCAGCAGTGAAGGGTCAGCGGCGGGTTCCTACGAGCAGTACTTC
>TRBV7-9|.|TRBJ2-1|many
CASSLAVGGPVDEQFF
TGTGCCAGCAGCTTAGCGGTGGGGGGGCCGGTGGATGAGCAGTTCTTC
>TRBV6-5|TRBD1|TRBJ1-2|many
CASIPTGGIPFYGYTF
TGTGCCAGTATTCCGACAGGGGGAATACCCTTCTATGGCTACACCTTC
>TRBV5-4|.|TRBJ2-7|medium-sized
CASSLPGSSYEQYF
TGTGCCAGCAGCTTGCCAGGGTCGTCCTACGAGCAGTACTTC
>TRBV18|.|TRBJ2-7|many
CASSPQGSTYEQYF
TGTGCCAGCTCACCACAGGGTAGCACCTACGAGCAGTACTTC
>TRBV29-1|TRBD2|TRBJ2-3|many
CSVGGGQGLAGGSDTQYF
TGCAGCGTCGGGGGGGGTCAGGGACTAGCGGGGGGCTCAGATACGCAGTATTTT